This T cell receptor beta chain is drawn from a study of circulating tumor DNA in untreated peripheral T-cell lymphoma. General study findings and limits: Tumor-specific clonotypes were found in roughly three quarters of patients.

Before treatment, baseline tumor tissue was collected for sequencing. Clones were read by immunoSEQ multiplex PCR, and TCRdb kept only the in-frame ones, dropping some. The table has about 6,600 clones, 62% seen once; the top ten hold roughly 52%. This clone showed up just a few times. What it binds is unknown. CDR1 is KGHSH and CDR2 is LQKENI in the germline V gene. This CDR3 is built from 15 residues. V was clipped by 4 bases and J by 2 bases; unmatched bases: 1. The sequenced sample was tumor tissue. This sequence was found in a human donor with peripheral T-cell lymphoma. The V and J genes are TRBV18 and TRBJ1-6; 8 bases align to TRBD1. In DNA, the CDR3 is TGTGCCAGCTCACAACAGGGGGCCTATAATTCACCCCTCCACTTT. It codes for CASSQQGAYNSPLHF.